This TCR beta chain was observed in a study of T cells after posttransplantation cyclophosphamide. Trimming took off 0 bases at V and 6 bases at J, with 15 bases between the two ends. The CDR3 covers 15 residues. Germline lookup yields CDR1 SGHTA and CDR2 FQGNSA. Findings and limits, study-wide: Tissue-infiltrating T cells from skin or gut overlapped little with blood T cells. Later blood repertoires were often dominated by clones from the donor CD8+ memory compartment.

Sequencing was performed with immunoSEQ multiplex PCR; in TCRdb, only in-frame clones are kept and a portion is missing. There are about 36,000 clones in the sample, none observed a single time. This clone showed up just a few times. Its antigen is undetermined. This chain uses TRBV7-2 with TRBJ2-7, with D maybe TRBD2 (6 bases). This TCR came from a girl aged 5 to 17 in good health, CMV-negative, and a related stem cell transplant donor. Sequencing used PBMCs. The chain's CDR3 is CASSLASGSGTEQYF. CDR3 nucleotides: TGTGCCAGCAGCTTAGCCTCCGGGAGTGGTACCGAGCAGTACTTC.